These 15 T cell receptor beta chains share one sample of origin, sequenced in a study of blood T cell repertoires in COVID-19. Here immunoSEQ multiplex PCR was the method, and the copy in TCRdb shows in-frame clones only, minus some. The sample holds 100,000 to 150,000 clones, around 81% seen once. The sample taken for sequencing was peripheral blood. These receptors came from a man aged 60-69 years with acute or convalescent COVID-19.

Comment on this clone: The same CDR3 is also encoded by other DNA sequences in this sample. This chain uses TRBV5-1 with TRBJ2-7; TRBD1 agrees at 9 bases. The V and J ends lost 5 bases and 2 bases, in that order; junction bases with no gene match: 5. Per the germline V gene, CDR1 is SGHRS and CDR2 is YFSETQ. The CDR3 has 14 amino acids. CDR3 coding DNA: TGCGCCAGCAGTTCCGGGACAGGGCCCTACGAGCAGTACTTC. Translated, it gives CASSSGTGPYEQYF.

This rearrangement joins TRBV6-5 to TRBJ1-2, with D possibly being TRBD1 (6 bases). Per the germline V gene, CDR1 is MNHEY and CDR2 is SVGAGI. The CDR3 consists of 15 residues. V was shortened by 2 bases and J by 8 bases, with 18 bases between the two germline ends. The CDR3 DNA follows: TGTGCCAGCAGTTACCAGCCCTCACAGGGAAGCGGCTACACCTTC. Its protein is CASSYQPSQGSGYTF.

V and J are TRBV13 and TRBJ1-2, with D maybe TRBD1 (5 bases). Germline values: CDR1 PRHDT, CDR2 FYEKMQ (reference sequence). V lost 5 bases and J lost 8, with 24 bases in between. This CDR3 has 16 residues. DNA for the CDR3: TGTGCCAGCAGCACTCCGGGGGAGCGGGGGATAATCGGCTACACCTTC. Translation: CASSTPGERGIIGYTF. Full variable domain (missing parts from reference TRBV13 and TRBJ1-2): AAGVIQSPRHLIKEKRETATLKCYPIPRHDTVYWYQQGPGQDPQFLISFYEKMQSDKGSIPDRFSAQQFSDYHSELNMSSLELGDSALYFCASSTPGERGIIGYTFGSGTRLTVV.

There are a few counts of this clone. The chain uses TRBV28 and TRBJ1-2, with D possibly TRBD1 on 5 matching bases. V was pared by 6 bases and J by 1 base, with 21 bases between. Germline CDR1 MDHEN, CDR2 SYDVKM. CDR3 length equals 17 residues. Here the CDR3 reads CASSPLGAATFNYGYTF. CDR3 coding DNA: TGTGCCAGCAGCCCTCTAGGGGCGGCGACGTTTAACTATGGCTACACCTTC.

This clone has only one observation. The CDR3 sequence: CASSQAGKAGELFF. For the CDR3, the DNA is TGCGCCAGCAGTCAAGCAGGGAAGGCCGGGGAGCTGTTTTTT. The gene calls are TRBV10-1 and TRBJ2-2; a weak D match, TRBD1 (5 bases). This CDR3 comprises 14 residues. Germline V CDR1 and CDR2: WNHNN, SYGVQD (reference sequence). Trimming shortened V by 5 bases and J by 6 bases, and 13 bases separated the two germline ends.

The chain links TRBV30 to TRBJ2-3; 13 positions agree with TRBD2. The CDR3 totals 14 residues. Germline V CDR1 and CDR2: GTSNPN, SVGIG (reference sequence). Trimming took 5 bases from V and 8 from J; bases not matched to a gene: 7. CDR3 sequence: CAWQLAGGQVTQYF. The CDR3 bases are TGTGCCTGGCAACTAGCGGGAGGGCAAGTTACGCAGTATTTT. The full variable domain, in which reference TRBV30 and TRBJ2-3 provide the parts outside the CDR3, is SQTIHQWPATLVQPVGSPLSLECTVEGTSNPNLYWYRQAAGRGLQLLFYSVGIGQISSEVPQNLSASRPQDRQFILSSKKLLLSDSGFYLCAWQLAGGQVTQYFGPGTRLTVL.

The rearrangement uses TRBV11-2 and TRBJ2-1; a weak D match, TRBD2 (6 bases). The germline gives CDR1 SGHAT, CDR2 FQNNGV. V lost 1 base to trimming and J lost 9 bases, with 19 bases between them. This CDR3 has 16 residues. Here the CDR3 DNA reads TGTGCCAGCAGCTTAGCCCTAGCGAATTTCTGGAGTGAGCAGTTCTTC. Its translation: CASSLALANFWSEQFF.

The CDR3 reads CASSEYRVNTGELFF. CDR3 sequence (DNA): TGTGCCAGCAGTGAGTACAGGGTAAACACCGGGGAGCTGTTTTTT. The chain combines TRBV27 with TRBJ2-2; perhaps TRBD1 as D (6 bases). Trimming left V 5 bases short and J 2 bases short, with 12 bases between. CDR1 is MNHEY and CDR2 is SMNVEV in the germline V gene (reference sequence). CDR3 length equals 15 residues.

V is TRBV11-2 and J is TRBJ1-1; D is unclear. Trimming took 7 bases from V and 2 from J, leaving 11 bases between them. The CDR3 is made up of 13 amino acids. Looked up from germline, CDR1 is SGHAT and CDR2 is FQNNGV. CDR3 sequence: CASTRHLNTEAFF. The CDR3 DNA reads as TGTGCCAGCACCAGACATCTTAACACTGAAGCTTTCTTT.

The chain joins TRBV28 to TRBJ1-2, with TRBD1 matching 9 bases. This CDR3 is built from 14 residues. Trimming cost V 5 bases and J 8 bases; bases outside gene matches: 9. Germline lookup yields CDR1 MDHEN and CDR2 SYDVKM. The CDR3 loop reads CASSTRQGGWGYTF. The CDR3 coding sequence is TGTGCCAGCAGTACCCGACAGGGGGGCTGGGGCTACACCTTC.

This clone was counted a single time. The rearrangement uses TRBV5-6 and TRBJ1-1, with 7 bases aligning to TRBD1. In germline, CDR1 is SGHDT, CDR2 YYEEEE. The V segment lost 6 bases and the J segment 0 bases; nucleotides outside the gene matches: 2. The CDR3 spans 13 residues. In DNA form, the CDR3 reads TGTGCCAGCACGGGACAGTTGAACACTGAAGCTTTCTTT. The encoded protein is CASTGQLNTEAFF.

The V and J genes are TRBV18 and TRBJ2-3; D uncertain. From germline, CDR1 is KGHSH and CDR2 LQKENI. V gave up 5 bases and J gave up 5 bases, with 8 bases separating them. The CDR3 totals 12 residues. The CDR3 here is CASSDTVDTQYF. CDR3 DNA sequence: TGTGCCAGCTCAGACACCGTAGATACGCAGTATTTT.

V gene TRBV9 combines with J gene TRBJ1-2, with 8 bases fitting TRBD1. Germline CDR1 SGDLS, CDR2 YYNGEE. The CDR3 extends over 14 amino acids. Unmatched junction bases numbered 11, after V lost 5 bases and J lost 8 bases. This chain's CDR3 is CASSPTGAVKGYTF. The DNA for the CDR3 is TGTGCCAGCAGTCCGACAGGGGCGGTCAAGGGCTACACCTTC. The whole variable domain, remainder taken from reference TRBV9 and TRBJ1-2, is DSGVTQTPKHLITATGQRVTLRCSPRSGDLSVYWYQQSLDQGLQFLIQYYNGEERAKGNILERFSAQQFPDLHSELNLSSLELGDSALYFCASSPTGAVKGYTFGSGTRLTVV.

CDR3 coding DNA: TGCAGTGCTAGTAGGACTAGCGGGTTGGAGACCCAGTACTTC. Translation gives CSASRTSGLETQYF. This chain joins TRBV20-1 and TRBJ2-5, with 11 bases matching TRBD2. The CDR3 spans 14 residues. From germline, CDR1 is DFQATT and CDR2 SNEGSKA (reference sequence). V was pared by 3 bases and J by 5 bases, with 5 bases of the junction left unmatched.

The chain recombines TRBV5-1 with TRBJ2-5; TRBD1 agrees at 9 bases. The V gene's germline CDR1 is SGHRS and CDR2 YFSETQ. This CDR3 is 15 amino acids long. Trimming removed 4 bases from V and 2 bases from J; junction bases left unmatched: 6. The CDR3 protein is CASSIRDRAQETQYF. The CDR3 DNA follows: TGCGCCAGCAGCATCCGGGACAGGGCTCAAGAGACCCAGTACTTC.